The clone carrying this TCR beta chain has just a few counts. Its cognate antigen is unknown. There are 15 residues in the CDR3. The germline V gene has CDR1 SGHTA and CDR2 FQGTGA. V dropped 2 bases and J dropped 4 bases, with 13 bases sitting between them. This record belongs to a study of T cell repertoires in cytomegalovirus infection. Looking at the study overall: The study used recently identified HLA-C-restricted and well-studied HLA-B-restricted CMV epitopes. Public TCR beta signatures indicated both CMV infection and matching HLA type. Overall study findings and caveats: HLA-C-restricted CMV-specific TCR beta clonotypes prevailed in the ex vivo response. CMV carriers with the relevant HLA were identified by cumulative public TCR beta family frequency.

TCRdb re-analysed the reads in MiXCR, keeping a single row per CDR3 protein. The sample has around 100,000 distinct CDR3 sequences; under 50% are singletons. The sequence was obtained from a human donor in good health (CMV status not recorded). Some clones in this sample may be carry-over from other donors' samples. This chain uses TRBV7-3 with TRBJ2-3, with D perhaps matching TRBD2 (6 bases). This sample comprised CD8+ T cells from cultured PBMCs, obtained from culture after CMV antigen stimulation. CDR3 amino acids: CASSLGGTPADTQYF. Written as DNA, the CDR3 is TGTGCCAGCAGCTTAGGAGGGACTCCAGCAGATACGCAGTATTTT.